The TCR beta chain under discussion was sequenced for a study of T cell responses to AZD1222 COVID-19 vaccine. The CDR3 consists of 13 residues. Germline V lookup: CDR1 MNHEY, CDR2 SVGAGI. Trimming stripped 8 bases from V and 5 bases from J, with 15 bases between. Libraries were prepared by immunoSEQ multiplex PCR; TCRdb keeps only in-frame clonotypes and omits some of them. Of about 150,000 clones detected, approximately 88% appear once; the ten largest clones hold around 1.1%. The material was peripheral blood, obtained 28 days after the second AZD1222 dose. The sequence came from an adult who received the AZD1222 COVID-19 vaccine. The genes are TRBV6-5 and TRBJ2-5, with TRBD2 as a possible D gene (7 bases). The CDR3 loop reads CASSRGAWETQYF. CDR3 nucleotide sequence: TGTGCCAGCTCCCGGGGGGCTTGGGAGACCCAGTACTTC.